The T cell receptor beta chain under discussion was sequenced for a study of blood T cell repertoires in COVID-19. Overall study context: Samples representing acute and convalescent COVID-19 were sourced from the United States, Italy and Spain.

The repertoire was sequenced with immunoSEQ multiplex PCR; TCRdb's copy has only in-frame clones and lacks some. The repertoire holds about 160,000 clones, with around 93% as singletons. Those enrolled in Seattle joined during active infection and were followed longitudinally afterward. CDR3 length equals 13 residues. Germline CDR1 and CDR2: MNHEY and SVGAGI. Trimming removed 0 bases from V and 8 bases from J; junction bases left unmatched: 1. Sequencing was carried out using peripheral blood. The receptor was derived from a man aged 25 to 45 with COVID-19, enrolled during active disease. The genes are TRBV6-5 and TRBJ1-3, with 7 bases identical to TRBD1. The CDR3 loop is CASSYSQGDTIYF. CDR3 DNA sequence: TGTGCCAGCAGTTACTCGCAGGGGGACACCATATATTTT.